The 17 T cell receptor beta chains presented below share a single source sample, sequenced in a study of T cell responses to AZD1222 COVID-19 vaccine. The protocol was immunoSEQ multiplex PCR, while the TCRdb copy is restricted to in-frame clones and leaves out a portion. This sample has about 160,000 clones, with roughly 90% found just once. The sample consisted of peripheral blood, taken 28 days after the second AZD1222 dose. Receptor source: an adult who received the AZD1222 COVID-19 vaccine.

J is TRBJ1-6 and V is TRBV30, with D perhaps TRBD1 (5 bases). CDR3 length: 14 amino acids. The V end was cut by 2 bases, the J end by 9 bases, with 14 bases between. Per the germline V gene, CDR1 is GTSNPN and CDR2 is SVGIG (reference sequence). DNA for the CDR3: TGTGCCTGGAGTCCAGGGTGGCGGGGTTCACCCCTCCACTTT. Translation gives CAWSPGWRGSPLHF. The whole variable domain, remainder taken from reference TRBV30 and TRBJ1-6, is SQTIHQWPATLVQPVGSPLSLECTVEGTSNPNLYWYRQAAGRGLQLLFYSVGIGQISSEVPQNLSASRPQDRQFILSSKKLLLSDSGFYLCAWSPGWRGSPLHFGNGTRLTVT.

There are a few counts of this clone. This chain uses TRBV11-2 with TRBJ2-7; 7 bases align to TRBD1. V was clipped by 6 bases and J by 4 bases; unmatched bases: 12. Germline-derived CDR1 and CDR2 are SGHAT and FQNNGV. This CDR3 has 15 residues. CDR3 bases: TGTGCCAGCAGTTATCCGGGACAGCTCATATACGAGCAGTACTTC. Encoded protein: CASSYPGQLIYEQYF. Full variable domain (remainder filled in from reference TRBV11-2 and TRBJ2-7): EAGVAQSPRYKIIEKRQSVAFWCNPISGHATLYWYQQILGQGPKLLIQFQNNGVVDDSQLPKDRFSAERLKGVDSTLKIQPAKLEDSAVYLCASSYPGQLIYEQYFGPGTRLTVT.

As regards this clone: An end of the junction does not agree with germline; a read error may underlie this. The chain recombines TRBV12-3 or TRBV12-4 with TRBJ2-7; D remains ambiguous. This CDR3 has 13 residues. The CDR3 is CANSDTATYEQYF. DNA for the CDR3: TGTGCCAACAGTGATACAGCCACCTACGAGCAGTACTTC.

This clone was detected only once. The chain joins TRBV30 to TRBJ1-2; 11 bases line up with TRBD1. Germline CDR1 and CDR2: GTSNPN and SVGIG (reference sequence). This CDR3 is built from 15 residues. The trim removed 4 bases at V and 4 bases at J, leaving 8 bases unmatched. The CDR3, as DNA: TGTGCCTGGACCCACCGGGACAGGGGGGCCTATGGCTACACCTTC. This translates into CAWTHRDRGAYGYTF.

In this sample, this clone turned up once. The chain recombines TRBV29-1 with TRBJ2-4; D might be TRBD1 or TRBD2, each matching 5 bases. Germline V lookup: CDR1 SQVTM, CDR2 ANQGSEA. The CDR3 has 11 amino acids. The V end lost 4 bases, the J end lost 5 bases, and 6 bases lay between the germline ends. In DNA form, the CDR3 reads TGCAGCGTTGCGGGGCAAAACATTCAGTACTTC. This translates into CSVAGQNIQYF. Based on the CDR3 plus reference TRBV29-1 and TRBJ2-4, the full variable domain is SAVISQKPSRDICQRGTSLTIQCQVDSQVTMMFWYRQQPGQSLTLIATANQGSEATYESGFVIDKFPISRPNLTFSTLTVSNMSPEDSSIYLCSVAGQNIQYFGAGTRLSVL.

The chain carries TRBV6-1 and TRBJ2-7, with a weak D call TRBD2 (5 bases). This CDR3 has 16 amino acids. Per germline, CDR1 MNHNS and CDR2 SASEGT. Trimming stripped 4 bases from V and 0 bases from J, with 16 bases between. The CDR3 region is CASSAGRELGSYEQYF. CDR3 sequence (DNA): TGTGCCAGCAGTGCGGGAAGGGAACTAGGCTCCTACGAGCAGTACTTC.

The V call is TRBV5-1, the J call TRBJ1-1; D gene uncertain. Germline V gene data show CDR1 as SGHRS and CDR2 as YFSETQ. CDR3 size: 15 residues. The V end lost 0 bases, the J end lost 2 bases, and 11 bases lay between the germline ends. CDR3 residues: CASSLDPGPNTEAFF. Written as DNA, the CDR3 is TGCGCCAGCAGCTTGGATCCCGGGCCCAACACTGAAGCTTTCTTT. Combining the CDR3 with reference TRBV5-1 and TRBJ1-1 gives the whole variable domain KAGVTQTPRYLIKTRGQQVTLSCSPISGHRSVSWYQQTPGQGLQFLFEYFSETQRNKGNFPGRFSGRQFSNSRSEMNVSTLELGDSALYLCASSLDPGPNTEAFFGQGTRLTVV.

The chain carries TRBV12-3 or TRBV12-4 and TRBJ1-1, with TRBD1 as a possible D gene (6 bases). The CDR3 contains 13 residues. Trimming removed 4 bases from V and 4 bases from J, with 10 bases in between. DNA of the CDR3: TGTGCCAGCAGTTGGGGGCCGGGCACTGAAGCTTTCTTT. This translates into CASSWGPGTEAFF.

V is TRBV28 and J is TRBJ2-5; the D call may be TRBD1 or TRBD2 (6 bases each). Trimming pared 5 bases from V and 5 bases from J, leaving 12 bases between. Germline lookup yields CDR1 MDHEN and CDR2 SYDVKM. CDR3 size: 13 residues. The chain's CDR3 is CASSGGLLETQYF. The DNA of the CDR3 is TGTGCCAGCAGTGGGGGGCTACTGGAGACCCAGTACTTC.

V and J are TRBV19 and TRBJ1-1, with D possibly being TRBD1 (6 bases). Germline loops: CDR1 LNHDA, CDR2 SQIVND (reference sequence). This CDR3 has 14 residues. The germline V and J ends were trimmed by 6 bases and 1 base, with 12 bases remaining between them. The CDR3 DNA sequence: TGTGCCAGTAGCATGGGACAATGGAACACTGAAGCTTTCTTT. The encoded protein is CASSMGQWNTEAFF.

The chain recombines TRBV2 with TRBJ1-4; D is undetermined. Trimming took off 5 bases at V and 7 bases at J, with 5 bases between the two ends. This CDR3 comprises 11 residues. Germline values: CDR1 SNHLY, CDR2 FYNNEI. This chain's CDR3 is CASSLGEKLFF. DNA for the CDR3: TGTGCCAGCAGTTTGGGTGAAAAACTGTTTTTT.

The chain's CDR3 is CASSHGLAGGRRYIQYF. CDR3 DNA: TGCGCCAGCAGCCACGGACTAGCGGGGGGAAGGAGGTACATTCAGTACTTC. This rearrangement joins TRBV4-1 to TRBJ2-4; 14 positions match TRBD2. Looked up from germline, CDR1 is MGHRA and CDR2 is YSYEKL. This CDR3 has 17 amino acids. J was trimmed by 8 bases and V by 3 bases; bases with no gene match: 9.

The gene calls are TRBV5-6 and TRBJ1-2; TRBD1 matches at 9 bases. Germline V lookup: CDR1 SGHDT, CDR2 YYEEEE. Trimming cost V 3 bases and J 4 bases; bases outside gene matches: 4. The CDR3 length is 14 residues. Written as DNA, the CDR3 is TGTGCCAGCAGCTCGGACAGGGGACTCTATGGCTACACCTTC. Translating it yields CASSSDRGLYGYTF.

This chain connects TRBV5-4 to TRBJ1-1; D ambiguous. From germline, CDR1 is SGHNT and CDR2 YYREEE (reference sequence). The CDR3 is 14 residues long. The V end was cut by 4 bases, the J end by 0 bases, with 10 bases between. The CDR3 DNA follows: TGTGCCAGCAGCCCGATCGAAGTGAACACTGAAGCTTTCTTT. Amino acid sequence: CASSPIEVNTEAFF. The variable domain in full, completed from reference TRBV5-4 and TRBJ1-1, reads ETGVTQSPTHLIKTRGQQVTLRCSSQSGHNTVSWYQQALGQGPQFIFQYYREEENGRGNFPPRFSGLQFPNYSSELNVNALELDDSALYLCASSPIEVNTEAFFGQGTRLTVV.

This clone was seen once. CDR3 nucleotides: TGTGCCTGCGGAGGTTTGAGCTTTCCCCCAACTAATGAAAAACTGTTTTTT. Translation: CACGGLSFPPTNEKLFF. J is TRBJ1-4 and V is TRBV30; D gene unclear. The CDR3 spans 17 residues. V lost 6 bases and J 0 bases, leaving 20 bases between the germline ends. Germline lookup yields CDR1 GTSNPN and CDR2 SVGIG (reference sequence).

The DNA of the CDR3 is TGTGCCAGCAGTGATGGGGGCTACACCTTC. Residues: CASSDGGYTF. The rearrangement uses TRBV2 and TRBJ1-2; D unclear. Between the trimmed V and J ends, which lost 3 bases and 8 bases, there was a span of 4 bases. Germline V gene data show CDR1 as SNHLY and CDR2 as FYNNEI. There are 10 residues in the CDR3.

The chain combines TRBV9 with TRBJ1-1; tentative D call: TRBD1 (5 bases). V lost 6 bases, J lost 5 bases, and 20 bases lay in between. Germline loops: CDR1 SGDLS, CDR2 YYNGEE. The CDR3 length is 15 residues. The CDR3 sequence is CASTPAGSWGTEAFF. CDR3 bases: TGTGCCAGCACTCCGGCGGGCAGCTGGGGGACTGAAGCTTTCTTT.